This TCR beta chain was captured by sequencing in a study of radiotherapy plus CTLA-4 blockade in lung cancer. CDR1 and CDR2 (germline): MNHEY, SVGAGI. After removal of 2 bases from V and 6 bases from J, the junction contained 0 bases not matched to a gene. CDR3 length equals 14 residues. A note on this clone: Its antigen is as yet unknown.

TCRdb's copy holds only in-frame clones and misses some; the assay was immunoSEQ multiplex PCR. The table shows some 90,000 clones, with around 88% occurring only once. The study, taken as a whole, reports: Clones of tumor-derived TCRs expanded in blood after radiotherapy plus ipilimumab.

Chemo-refractory metastatic non-small-cell lung cancer patients underwent focal radiation alongside CTLA-4 blockade with ipilimumab. The rearrangement links TRBV6-5 to TRBJ1-4, with TRBD1 matching 10 bases. This clonotype originated in a human donor with non-small cell lung cancer who had a partial response to radiotherapy plus ipilimumab. This sample comprised peripheral blood, obtained from a patient treated with radiotherapy plus ipilimumab. The CDR3 coding sequence is TGTGCCAGCAGTTACGGACAGGGGGATGAAAAACTGTTTTTT. Protein sequence: CASSYGQGDEKLFF.